This T cell receptor (beta chain) was recovered during a study of blood T cell repertoires in COVID-19. Study-level background: Material from acute and convalescent COVID-19 was sourced from the United States, Italy and Spain. Sources were T cells, B-cell-depleted T cells, or PBMCs; the material itself was cDNA or gDNA.

V lost 6 bases and J 7 bases, leaving 15 bases between the germline ends. Germline V gene data show CDR1 as MNHNY and CDR2 as SVGAGI (reference sequence). This CDR3 is 14 amino acids long. Original processing notes: Estimates of nucleated cell counts were drawn from the amplification of reference gene primers. Measured with immunoSEQ multiplex PCR; TCRdb has only the in-frame clones, and not every one. For V, J and clone size, that table is used; D and trimming come from the DNA. The sample comprises under 150,000 clones, about 77% of which are singletons, and 25% rests with the top ten. The origin of this receptor is a human donor in a cohort sampled during active COVID-19. The chain uses TRBV6-6 and TRBJ1-4, with a possible D match to TRBD1 (5 bases). Source material: peripheral blood. The CDR3 nucleotides are TGTGCCAGCAGCAATCCAGGGAGGGGTGAAAAACTGTTTTTT. It codes for CASSNPGRGEKLFF.